One T cell receptor beta chain is described in this entry. Its antigen is not known. The data stem from a study of PD-1 blockade in classical Hodgkin lymphoma. Study background: Every 2 weeks, patients got 3 mg/kg intravenous nivolumab.

Germline values: CDR1 MNHEY, CDR2 SVGAGI. Trimming cost V 5 bases and J 8 bases; bases outside gene matches: 8. The CDR3 covers 14 residues. Each patient experienced a relapse that followed autologous stem cell transplantation, and brentuximab vedotin exposure varied. Findings and limits, study-wide: Baseline diversity was lower in partial responders and progressors than complete responders.

Here immunoSEQ multiplex PCR was the method, and the copy in TCRdb shows in-frame clones only, minus some. The sample shows 40,000 or so clones, about 87% of them seen only once. Here the sequenced sample was peripheral blood mononuclear cells (PBMCs), taken at baseline. J is TRBJ1-4 and V is TRBV6-5, with 7 positions matching TRBD1. The sequence was obtained from a human donor with classical Hodgkin lymphoma. CDR3 in amino acids: CASSIQGFGEKLFF. DNA of the CDR3: TGTGCCAGCAGTATACAGGGGTTTGGGGAAAAACTGTTTTTT.